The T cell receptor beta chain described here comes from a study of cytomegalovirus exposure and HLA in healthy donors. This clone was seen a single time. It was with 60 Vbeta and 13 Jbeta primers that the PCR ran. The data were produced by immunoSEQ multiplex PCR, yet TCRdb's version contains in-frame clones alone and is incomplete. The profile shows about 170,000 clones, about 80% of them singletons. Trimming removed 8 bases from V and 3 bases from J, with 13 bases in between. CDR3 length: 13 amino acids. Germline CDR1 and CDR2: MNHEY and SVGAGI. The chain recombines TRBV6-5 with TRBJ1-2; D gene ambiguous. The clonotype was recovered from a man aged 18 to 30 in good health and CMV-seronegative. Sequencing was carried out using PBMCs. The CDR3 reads CASANQEDYGYTF. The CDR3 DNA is TGTGCCAGCGCTAATCAGGAAGACTATGGCTACACCTTC.